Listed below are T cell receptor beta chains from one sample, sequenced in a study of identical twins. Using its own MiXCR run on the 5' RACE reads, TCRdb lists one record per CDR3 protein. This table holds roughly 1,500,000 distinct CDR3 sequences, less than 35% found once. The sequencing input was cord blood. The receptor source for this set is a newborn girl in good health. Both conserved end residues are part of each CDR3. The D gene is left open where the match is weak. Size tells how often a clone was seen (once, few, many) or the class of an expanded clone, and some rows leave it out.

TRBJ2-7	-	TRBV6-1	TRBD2	TGTGCCAGCAGTGGACCGGGACTAGCGGGCTACGAGCAGTACTTC	CASSGPGLAGYEQYF
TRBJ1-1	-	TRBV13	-	TGTGCCAGCAGCAGCCGGGGAAATGAAGCTTTCTTT	CASSSRGNEAFF
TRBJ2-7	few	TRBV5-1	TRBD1	TGCGCCAGCAGCTTGGCCAGCGCCCGGGACAGGTCCTACGAGCAGTACTTC	CASSLASARDRSYEQYF
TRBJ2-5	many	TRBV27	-	TGTGCCAGCAGTTTATCCCGATTGAGGGAGACCCAGTACTTC	CASSLSRLRETQYF
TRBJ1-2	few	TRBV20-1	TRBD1	TGCAGTGCGTCCCACAGGGGGCGGAACTATGGCTACACCTTC	CSASHRGRNYGYTF
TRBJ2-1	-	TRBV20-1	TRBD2	TGCAGTGCTGATACAGCGGGAGGGCCCGGGAATGAGCAGTTCTTC	CSADTAGGPGNEQFF
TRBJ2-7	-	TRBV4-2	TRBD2	TGTGCCAGCAGCCGCCGAACTAGCGTGGGGCCCTACGAGCGGTACTTC	CASSRRTSVGPYERYF
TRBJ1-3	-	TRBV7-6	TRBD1	TGTGCCAGCAGCGCTCCCCTTGGACAGGGCGCAGGAAACACCATATATTTT	CASSAPLGQGAGNTIYF
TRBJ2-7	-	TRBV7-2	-	TGTGCCAGCAGCTTGCGGCCGGGCTTTATCTACGAGCAGTACTTC	CASSLRPGFIYEQYF
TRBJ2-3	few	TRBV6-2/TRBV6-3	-	TGTGCCAGCAGTTCCTCTGGTTTCCGCACAGATACGCAGTATTTT	CASSSSGFRTDTQYF
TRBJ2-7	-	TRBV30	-	TGTGCCTGGAGTGTTCGGGTAGGGAAAGGGTACGAGCAGTACTTC	CAWSVRVGKGYEQYF
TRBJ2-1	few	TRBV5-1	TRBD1	TGCGCCAGCAGCTACCTCTCCCGGGACAGGGTCCCTTACAATGAGCAGTTCTTC	CASSYLSRDRVPYNEQFF
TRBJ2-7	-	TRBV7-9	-	TGTGCCAGCAGCTTAAAAGGGCTAGGAGCCTACGAGCAGTACTTC	CASSLKGLGAYEQYF
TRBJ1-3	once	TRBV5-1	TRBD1	TGCGCCAGCAGCCCCGGGACAGATCTCTCTGGAAACACCATATATTTT	CASSPGTDLSGNTIYF
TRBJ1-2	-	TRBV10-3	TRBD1	TGTGCCATCAGCGAAGGGGGCGTGAGCTATGGCTACACCTTC	CAISEGGVSYGYTF
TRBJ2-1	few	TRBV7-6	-	TGTGCCAGCAGCTTAAGGTCTAGTGGGCCGAGCTCCTACAATGAGCAGTTCTTC	CASSLRSSGPSSYNEQFF
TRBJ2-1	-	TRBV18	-	TGTGCCAGCTCACCACCGGGACCCGGGGATGAGCAGTTCTTC	CASSPPGPGDEQFF
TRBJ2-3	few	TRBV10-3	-	TGTGCCATCAGTGAGCCGGGACCAGATACGCAGTATTTT	CAISEPGPDTQYF
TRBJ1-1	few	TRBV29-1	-	TGCAGCGGACGATTTTTGAACACTGAAGCTTTCTTT	CSGRFLNTEAFF
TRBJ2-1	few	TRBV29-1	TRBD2	TGCAGCGTTGGAAGGGTAGCGGGGTCCTACAATGAGCAGTTCTTC	CSVGRVAGSYNEQFF
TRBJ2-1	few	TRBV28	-	TGTGCCAGCAGTTTTAGACTTGAGCAGTTCTTC	CASSFRLEQFF
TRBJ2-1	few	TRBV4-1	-	TGCGCCAGCGGACTAAGGGATGAGCAGTTCTTC	CASGLRDEQFF
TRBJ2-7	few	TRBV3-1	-	TGTGCCAGCAGCCAAGAAGGGGCTAGCCACGAGCAGTACTTC	CASSQEGASHEQYF